One sample yielded the 14 T cell receptor beta chains listed below, sequenced in a study of tissue T cells after allogeneic stem cell transplantation. Sequencing was performed with immunoSEQ multiplex PCR; in TCRdb, only in-frame clones are kept and a portion is missing. The sample contains 48,000 or so clones, roughly 75% of which appear only once. The sequenced material came from sorted cells pooled from one or two spleens. These receptors came from a pool of C57BL/6 mice in good health.

Regarding this clone: Any gene name here is a mouse gene name. The read comes to an end 1 residue before the CDR3 does, leaving the germline J gene to fill in the end. The rearrangement uses TRBV13-1 and TRBJ2-2, with unresolved D. V was clipped by 3 bases and J by 1 base, with 7 bases between them. CDR1 is NSHNY, CDR2 SYGAGN, per germline. This CDR3 has 14 amino acids. The CDR3 spells CASSGDGNTGQLYF. The CDR3 bases that were read are TGTGCCAGCAGTGGTGACGGAAACACCGGGCAGCTCTAC.

As regards this clone: Mouse names are used for the genes. The CDR3 end is not reached by the read, which stops 1 residue before it; the germline J gene fills it in. The chain joins TRBV31 to TRBJ1-2, with TRBD1 matching 7 bases. The CDR3 runs 13 residues. V lost 2 bases and J lost 4; bases outside the gene matches: 4. The germline V gene encodes CDR1 GKSSPN and CDR2 SITVG. The CDR3: CAWSKGAGSDYTF. The sequenced CDR3 bases are TGTGCCTGGAGTAAGGGGGCTGGCTCCGACTACACC.

Details on this clone: Gene names refer to mouse genes. The CDR3 is cut off 1 residue early in the read; its end comes from the germline J gene. The rearrangement joins TRBV16 to TRBJ1-2; TRBD1 might be the D (6 bases). The CDR3 contains 14 residues. Germline V CDR1 and CDR2: SGHSA, FRNQAP. Between the trimmed V and J ends, which lost 4 bases and 0 bases, there was a span of 9 bases. CDR3 bases read: TGTGCAAGCAGCTGGGACAATGCAAACTCCGACTACACC. Protein sequence: CASSWDNANSDYT. The full CDR3 sequence reads CASSWDNANSDYTF.

Remarks on this clone: The genes are named according to mouse. The read ends 1 residue early relative to the CDR3; the germline J gene fills the gap. This sequence joins TRBV15 and TRBJ2-1; 7 bases fit TRBD1. V dropped 6 bases and J dropped 10; count of bases not matched to a gene: 6. Germline V gene data show CDR1 as SGHND and CDR2 as FRSKSL. There are 12 residues in the CDR3. CDR3 DNA (partial): TGTGCCAGCAGCTCGACAGGGCCGGAGCAGTTC. It encodes CASSSTGPEQF. The full CDR3 protein reads CASSSTGPEQFF.

A remark on this clone: Genes and germline are mouse. The read ends 1 residue shy of where the CDR3 ends; the end is completed using the germline J gene. The chain joins TRBV1 to TRBJ1-3, with a possible D match to TRBD1 (5 bases). The CDR3 totals 16 residues. Between the trimmed V and J ends, which lost 1 base and 0 bases, there was a span of 10 bases. The germline gives CDR1 NSQYPW, CDR2 LRSPGD (reference sequence). The covered CDR3 bases are TGCACCTGCAGTGCAGCCCTCGACAGTTCTGGAAATACGCTCTAT. The encoded protein is CTCSAALDSSGNTLY. The whole CDR3 sequence is CTCSAALDSSGNTLYF.

Note on this clone: Genes and germline come from the mouse. The read is 1 residue too short to cover the CDR3 end, so that end is filled in from the germline J gene. The chain carries TRBV3 and TRBJ2-2; D uncertain. Germline assignment: CDR1 SNHLY and CDR2 FYNGKV (reference sequence). V was cut by 3 bases and J by 2 bases, with 1 base left in between. The CDR3 is 12 residues long. The covered CDR3 bases are TGTGCCAGCAGCTTTAACACCGGGCAGCTCTAC. This translates into CASSFNTGQLY. The complete CDR3 sequence is CASSFNTGQLYF.

About this clone itself: The gene names given are mouse names. The CDR3 extends 1 residue past the end of the read, so its final part is completed from the germline J gene. Additional DNA sequences in this sample encode the identical CDR3. The chain uses TRBV1 and TRBJ2-1; 9 bases align to TRBD2. Unmatched junction bases numbered 1, after V lost 0 bases and J lost 1 base. CDR1 NSQYPW and CDR2 LRSPGD come from the germline V gene (reference sequence). The CDR3 totals 16 residues. CDR3 region: CTCSADGTGNYAEQFF. The sequenced CDR3 bases are TGCACCTGCAGTGCAGATGGGACTGGGAACTATGCTGAGCAGTTC.

Note on this clone: Mouse germline and gene names are used. From the germline J gene comes the end of the CDR3, since the read stops 1 residue before it. The gene calls are TRBV13-3 and TRBJ2-7; TRBD2 agrees at 12 bases. V lost 3 bases to trimming and J lost 3 bases; unmatched junction nucleotides: 1. Germline V CDR1 and CDR2: NNHDY, SYVADS. This CDR3 spans 14 amino acids. The CDR3 reads CASSGTGGVYEQYF. The CDR3 bases that were read are TGTGCCAGCAGTGGGACTGGGGGGGTCTATGAACAGTAC.

Remarks on this clone: Each gene name is a mouse one. CDR3 loop: CASRGDSNTEVFF. CDR3 DNA, as far as it was read: TGTGCCAGCAGGGGAGATTCAAACACAGAAGTCTTC. The chain recombines TRBV13-3 with TRBJ1-1; no reliable D call. The read stops 1 residue short of the end of the CDR3; the missing end is completed from the germline J gene. This CDR3 has 13 residues. Germline values: CDR1 NNHDY, CDR2 SYVADS. Trimming stripped 5 bases from V and 0 bases from J, with 8 bases between.

Points on this clone: Gene names refer to mouse genes. The read terminates 1 residue ahead of where the CDR3 ends, so the germline J gene completes it. The chain carries TRBV2 and TRBJ2-5; D gene uncertain. The CDR3 is 11 amino acids. The V gene's germline CDR1 is LGHNA and CDR2 YSYQKL. V was shortened by 0 bases and J by 8 bases, with 3 bases between the two germline ends. CDR3 protein: CASSQDGTQYF. CDR3 DNA (partial): TGTGCCAGCAGCCAAGATGGCACCCAGTAC.

Notes on this clone: The gene names given are mouse names. The read finishes 1 residue shy of the CDR3 end, and the germline J gene is used to complete it. The rearrangement links TRBV19 to TRBJ1-4, with D perhaps TRBD1 (5 bases). Trimming cost V 0 bases and J 6 bases, with 9 bases left between them. The V gene's germline CDR1 is FNHDT and CDR2 SITEND (reference sequence). The CDR3 consists of 14 residues. CDR3 bases read: TGTGCCAGCAGTATAGACAGGAGGGACGAAAGATTATTT. Translation: CASSIDRRDERLF. The full CDR3 is CASSIDRRDERLFF. Full variable domain (missing parts from reference TRBV19 and TRBJ1-4): GGIITQTPKFLIGQEGQKLTLKCQQNFNHDTMYWYRQDSGKGLRLIYYSITENDLQKGDLSEGYDASREKKSSFSLTVTSAQKNEMAVFLCASSIDRRDERLFFGHGTKLSVL.

Regarding this clone: Genes and germline are mouse. From the germline J gene comes the end of the CDR3, since the read stops 1 residue before it. The chain recombines TRBV13-1 with TRBJ2-7; 10 nucleotides agree with TRBD2. V lost 0 bases and J lost 4; bases outside the gene matches: 4. This CDR3 has 15 amino acids. The V gene's germline CDR1 is NSHNY and CDR2 SYGAGN. The CDR3 sequence is CASSDAAGGAYEQYF. The part of the CDR3 DNA that was read is TGTGCCAGCAGTGATGCAGCTGGGGGGGCTTATGAACAGTAC.

With regard to this clone: Here the gene names and germline are mouse. The CDR3 reads CASSIRSAETLYF. The covered CDR3 bases are TGTGCCAGCAGTATCAGGAGTGCAGAAACGCTGTAT. The chain carries TRBV19 and TRBJ2-3; no reliable D call. The sequenced fragment ends 1 residue before the CDR3 boundary, so the rest is inferred from the germline J gene. The V gene lost 2 bases and the J gene lost 0 bases, with 4 bases spanning the gap. Germline V gene lookup returns CDR1 FNHDT and CDR2 SITEND (reference sequence). The CDR3 runs to 13 residues.

Concerning this clone itself: Germline and genes here are mouse. The read ends 1 residue before the CDR3 terminus; that terminus is restored from the germline J gene. V is TRBV3 and J is TRBJ2-4, with 9 nucleotides matching TRBD2. The ends lost 1 base at V and 6 bases at J; junction bases unmatched: 5. CDR3 length: 15 amino acids. Germline V CDR1 and CDR2: SNHLY, FYNGKV (reference sequence). CDR3 amino acids: CASSLGWGGANTLYF. The part of the CDR3 DNA that was read is TGTGCCAGCAGCTTAGGATGGGGGGGCGCGAACACCTTGTAC.